This T cell receptor (beta chain) was documented in a study of cytomegalovirus exposure and HLA in healthy donors. Worth noting for this clone: Its antigen is not known.

CDR1 is MNHNS, CDR2 SASEGT, per germline. Trimming removed 7 bases from V and 8 bases from J, with 13 bases in between. The CDR3 consists of 12 residues. Broader study findings: Cytomegalovirus status, reportedly, was diagnosed with high specificity and sensitivity by the classifier. Specific recognition of CMV antigens was confirmed in vitro for a few chains (all CMV-associated). The tendency of first-cohort TCR clusters to co-occur in the 90 to 150 validation repertoires emerged from a later analysis. Cytomegalovirus association was assigned to over 150 TCR beta chains.

This table comes from immunoSEQ multiplex PCR, and its TCRdb copy is limited to in-frame clones, with some not included. The profile covers some 40,000 clones, with around 93% appearing a single time and 3% to 3.5% taken by the ten largest. This TCR derives from a man aged 18 to 29 in good health and CMV-seronegative. Sequencing was done on a sample of PBMCs. The V call is TRBV6-1, the J call TRBJ2-3; D uncertain. The CDR3 spells CASKIDPGTQYF. CDR3 bases: TGTGCCAGCAAGATAGACCCAGGTACGCAGTATTTT.